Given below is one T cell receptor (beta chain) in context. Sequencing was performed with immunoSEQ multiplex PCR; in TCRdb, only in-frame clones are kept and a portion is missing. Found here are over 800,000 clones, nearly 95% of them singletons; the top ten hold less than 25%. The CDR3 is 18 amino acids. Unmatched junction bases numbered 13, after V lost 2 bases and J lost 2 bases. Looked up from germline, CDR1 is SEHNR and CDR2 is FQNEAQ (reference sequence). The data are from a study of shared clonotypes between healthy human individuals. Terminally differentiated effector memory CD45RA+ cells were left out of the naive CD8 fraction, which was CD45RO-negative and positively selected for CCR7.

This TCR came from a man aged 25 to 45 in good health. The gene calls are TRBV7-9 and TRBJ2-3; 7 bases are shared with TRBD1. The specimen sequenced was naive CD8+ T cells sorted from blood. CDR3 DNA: TGTGCCAGCAGCTTATCAGTTGTACGGGACAGCAACACAGATACGCAGTATTTT. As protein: CASSLSVVRDSNTDTQYF.